The 21 T cell receptor beta chains in this list originate from one sample, sequenced in a study of T-cell reconstitution after alpha-beta-depleted transplantation in children. Study results and caveats: Fresh T-cell production supplied most of the T-cell counts and diversity seen one year after transplant.

These TCRs are of unknown antigen specificity. The TCRbeta library was prepared with unique molecular identifiers. Via MiXCR, TCRdb re-called the PCR reads, giving one row per CDR3 protein. The table includes about 300,000 distinct CDR3 sequences, over 7% detected once. Source: peripheral blood, taken 360 days after TCRalphabeta/CD19-depleted stem cell transplant. Receptors originate from a female patient aged 2-9 years who had a stem cell transplant for Fanconi anemia, so the T cells may come from the graft donor.

This clonotype has a count of ten or more. The chain is built from TRBV9 and TRBJ2-3; TRBD1 matches 9 bases. After removal of 3 bases from V and 2 bases from J, the junction contained 7 bases not matched to a gene. The V gene's germline CDR1 is SGDLS and CDR2 YYNGEE. The CDR3 has 16 amino acids. CDR3 nucleotides: TGTGCCAGCAGCGCACAGGGGGCTGGGCTCACAGATACGCAGTATTTT. This gives the protein CASSAQGAGLTDTQYF.

This clonotype was observed a handful of times. V and J are TRBV15 and TRBJ1-2; unclear D gene. The CDR3 has 14 residues. The V end lost 0 bases, the J end lost 7 bases, and 12 bases lay between the germline ends. Looked up from germline, CDR1 is LNHNV and CDR2 is YYDKDF (reference sequence). The CDR3 coding sequence is TGTGCCACCAGCAGAGATCGGACTACCTTTGGCTACACCTTC. It codes for CATSRDRTTFGYTF. Variable domain in full (rest from reference TRBV15 and TRBJ1-2): DAMVIQNPRYQVTQFGKPVTLSCSQTLNHNVMYWYQQKSSQAPKLLFHYYDKDFNNEADTPDNFQSRRPNTSFCFLDIRSPGLGDTAMYLCATSRDRTTFGYTFGSGTRLTVV.

This clonotype has more than one count but fewer than ten. The rearrangement links TRBV7-9 to TRBJ2-6, with D perhaps assigned TRBD1 or TRBD2 (5 bases each). This CDR3 comprises 20 residues. Germline V gives CDR1 SEHNR, CDR2 FQNEAQ (reference sequence). V dropped 7 bases and J dropped 1 base, with 26 bases sitting between them. The CDR3 nucleotides are TGTGCCAGCACCCATAGCCCGACGGGACGTATACGATCTGGGGCCAACGTCCTGACTTTC. This translates into CASTHSPTGRIRSGANVLTF.

The chain links TRBV20-1 to TRBJ2-7, with D unresolved. Germline V gives CDR1 DFQATT, CDR2 SNEGSKA (reference sequence). The CDR3 runs 15 residues. Trimming cost V 2 bases and J 1 base, with 15 bases left between them. In DNA form, the CDR3 reads TGCAGTGCTAGATTTTCGGCAGGTGCTTCCTACGAGCAGTACTTC. Its translation is CSARFSAGASYEQYF.

The rearrangement joins TRBV4-2 to TRBJ2-7; D could derive from TRBD1 or TRBD2 (5 bases each). This CDR3 comprises 11 residues. V was shortened by 5 bases and J by 6 bases, with 8 bases between the two germline ends. The germline V gene encodes CDR1 LGHNA and CDR2 YNFKEQ. The CDR3 nucleotides read TGTGCCAGCAGCAAAGGGACCGAGCAGTACTTC. Its translation is CASSKGTEQYF.

V is TRBV7-6 and J is TRBJ1-6; D remains ambiguous. This CDR3 has 18 residues. Germline CDR1 reads SGHVS; CDR2 reads FNYEAQ. V was shortened by 5 bases and J by 0 bases, with 17 bases between the two germline ends. The CDR3 here is CASSDGPVTSSYNSPLHF. CDR3 DNA: TGTGCCAGCAGCGACGGGCCCGTTACGAGCTCCTATAATTCACCCCTCCACTTT.

The CDR3 DNA is TGTGCCAGCAGCTTAGGTAATCGTTATCCGCTGCCTGGCTACACCTTC. Translated: CASSLGNRYPLPGYTF. The chain has TRBV7-9 and TRBJ1-2; no definite D call. CDR3 size: 16 residues. The V and J ends lost 1 base and 7 bases respectively, with 19 bases between them. The V gene's germline CDR1 is SEHNR and CDR2 FQNEAQ (reference sequence).

In its sample, this clonotype was seen many times. The rearrangement links TRBV12-3 or TRBV12-4 to TRBJ1-5; D gene ambiguous. V lost 1 base, J lost 7 bases, and 8 bases lay in between. This CDR3 region has 13 residues. Here the CDR3 reads CASSLGQRQPQHF. DNA for the CDR3: TGTGCCAGCAGTTTAGGACAAAGACAGCCCCAGCATTTT.

This clonotype was detected many times. The chain is built from TRBV28 and TRBJ2-3; D is undetermined. The germline V gene encodes CDR1 MDHEN and CDR2 SYDVKM. The V and J ends lost 5 bases and 3 bases respectively, with 9 bases between them. The CDR3 has 13 amino acids. The CDR3 region has the DNA TGTGCCAGCAGTCCCCTCCCTACAGATACGCAGTATTTT. Amino acid sequence: CASSPLPTDTQYF.

The sample holds a few counts of this clonotype. The rearrangement uses TRBV4-2 and TRBJ2-6, with TRBD2 matching 13 bases. CDR1 is LGHNA, CDR2 YNFKEQ, per germline. The trim removed 3 bases at V and 3 bases at J, leaving 11 bases unmatched. CDR3 length: 20 residues. CDR3 sequence reads: CASSHPGTSGKIGGANVLTF. The CDR3 coding sequence is TGTGCCAGCAGCCACCCAGGGACTAGCGGGAAGATAGGTGGGGCCAACGTCCTGACTTTC.

This rearrangement joins TRBV27 to TRBJ2-4; TRBD1 aligns across 8 bases. After removal of 5 bases from V and 13 bases from J, the junction contained 7 bases not matched to a gene. Germline CDR1 reads MNHEY; CDR2 reads SMNVEV (reference sequence). The CDR3 sequence is 12 residues long. DNA for the CDR3: TGTGCCAGCAGTGGGACAGGCCTCCAACAGTACTTC. Amino acid sequence: CASSGTGLQQYF.

This clonotype came up once. The rearrangement uses TRBV5-1 and TRBJ2-3; 10 bases map to TRBD2. There are 16 residues in the CDR3. The junction had 7 bases not matched to a gene; V was cut back by 0 bases and J by 6 bases. The V gene's germline CDR1 is SGHRS and CDR2 YFSETQ. The CDR3 spells CASSLVQRGGGDTQYF. The CDR3 region has the DNA TGCGCCAGCAGCTTGGTCCAGCGGGGGGGTGGGGATACGCAGTATTTT.

The table lists this clonotype with a few counts. This chain uses TRBV27 with TRBJ1-5, with D hard to call. The CDR3 consists of 14 residues. Trimming took off 0 bases at V and 3 bases at J, with 6 bases between the two ends. CDR1 and CDR2 (germline): MNHEY, SMNVEV (reference sequence). The CDR3 region is CASSLSDSNQPQHF. The CDR3 DNA follows: TGTGCCAGCAGTTTATCGGACTCCAATCAGCCCCAGCATTTT.

This clonotype was picked up many times. This rearrangement joins TRBV20-1 to TRBJ2-5; no clear D gene. Germline loops: CDR1 DFQATT, CDR2 SNEGSKA (reference sequence). V lost 0 bases and J 4 bases, leaving 9 bases between the germline ends. This CDR3 contains 13 residues. This CDR3 reads CSAREAFGETQYF. CDR3 nucleotides: TGCAGTGCTAGAGAGGCGTTTGGAGAGACCCAGTACTTC.

The rearrangement joins TRBV11-2 to TRBJ2-1; 13 nucleotides agree with TRBD2. The germline CDR1 and CDR2 sequences are SGHAT and FQNNGV. V was clipped by 5 bases and J by 0 bases; unmatched bases: 10. The CDR3 consists of 19 residues. The CDR3 coding sequence is TGTGCCAGCAGCGCCCGGGGACTAGCGGGGCCTTACTCCTACAATGAGCAGTTCTTC. Protein: CASSARGLAGPYSYNEQFF.

At least ten counts were recorded for this clonotype. The chain has TRBV6-1 and TRBJ2-7; possibly TRBD1 for D (5 bases). Trimming shortened V by 8 bases and J by 5 bases, and 22 bases separated the two germline ends. In germline, CDR1 is MNHNS, CDR2 SASEGT. CDR3 length equals 15 residues. CDR3 in DNA: TGTGCCAGCTCGATTCAGGGTGCCCGAAGGAACGAGCAGTACTTC. Translated, it gives CASSIQGARRNEQYF.

This clonotype appeared a few times. The V gene is TRBV11-2, the J gene TRBJ1-3; D is perhaps TRBD1 (6 bases). Trimming took 5 bases from V and 3 from J, leaving 14 bases between them. The CDR3 sequence is 15 residues long. Germline V gene lookup returns CDR1 SGHAT and CDR2 FQNNGV. CDR3 nucleotides: TGTGCCAGCAGCCCCCTAAGGGGGGATGGAAACACCATATATTTT. Its translation is CASSPLRGDGNTIYF.

The chain joins TRBV4-3 to TRBJ2-2; either TRBD1 or TRBD2 may supply D (5 bases each). CDR3 length: 17 residues. Germline V gene data show CDR1 as LGHNA and CDR2 as YSLEER. Trimming took 4 bases from V and 5 from J, leaving 20 bases between them. CDR3 coding DNA: TGCGCCAGCAGCCCATACCCCGGTCAGGGAGAAACCGGGGAGCTGTTTTTT. It codes for CASSPYPGQGETGELFF.

This clonotype was seen repeatedly, ten times or more. The rearrangement joins TRBV5-1 to TRBJ2-3, with D unresolved. With 0 bases removed from V and 4 bases from J, the gap between germline ends came to 6 bases. The germline CDR1 and CDR2 sequences are SGHRS and YFSETQ. This CDR3 is built from 13 residues. CDR3 in amino acids: CASSLVGADTQYF. The CDR3 DNA reads TGCGCCAGCAGCTTGGTCGGTGCAGATACGCAGTATTTT. The whole variable domain, filled in from reference TRBV5-1 and TRBJ2-3, reads KAGVTQTPRYLIKTRGQQVTLSCSPISGHRSVSWYQQTPGQGLQFLFEYFSETQRNKGNFPGRFSGRQFSNSRSEMNVSTLELGDSALYLCASSLVGADTQYFGPGTRLTVL.

The V gene is TRBV9, the J gene TRBJ2-3, with TRBD2 matching 9 bases. The CDR3 is 17 amino acids. The V and J ends lost 0 bases and 2 bases, in that order; junction bases with no gene match: 7. CDR1 and CDR2 from the germline V gene are SGDLS and YYNGEE. CDR3 DNA: TGTGCCAGCAGCGTAGTAGCGGGGGCCATTACCACAGATACGCAGTATTTT. Translation gives CASSVVAGAITTDTQYF.

This clonotype appeared a few times. The chain combines TRBV11-2 with TRBJ2-2; D remains ambiguous. The ends were cut back, 6 bases at V and 6 bases at J, with 26 bases in the middle. The CDR3 totals 18 residues. The germline V gene has CDR1 SGHAT and CDR2 FQNNGV. CDR3 loop: CASRLIQVRSAGAGELFF. The CDR3, as DNA: TGTGCCAGCAGACTCATTCAAGTACGGAGTGCCGGAGCCGGGGAGCTGTTTTTT.